A single sample is the source of the 12 T cell receptor beta chains below, sequenced in a study of blood T cell repertoires in COVID-19. Only in-frame clones appear in the TCRdb table, and some are missing; sequencing was by immunoSEQ multiplex PCR. Here the sample spans approximately 88,000 clones, 65% to 80% being singletons. Sequenced material: peripheral blood. Receptors originate from a woman older than 75 with active or convalescent COVID-19.

The chain is built from TRBV7-2 and TRBJ2-2; TRBD1 aligns across 10 bases. The CDR3 spans 16 residues. Per germline, CDR1 SGHTA and CDR2 FQGNSA. Trimming removed 5 bases from V and 5 bases from J; junction bases left unmatched: 8. CDR3 coding DNA: TGTGCCAGCAGCCTCGACAGGGGGCTCAGGACCGGGGAGCTGTTTTTT. This codes for CASSLDRGLRTGELFF.

This chain's CDR3 is CASSLYYEQYF. CDR3 in DNA: TGTGCCAGCAGCTTATACTACGAGCAGTACTTC. V is TRBV7-2 and J is TRBJ2-7; the D is unclear. CDR1 and CDR2 from the germline V gene are SGHTA and FQGNSA. Trimming pared 2 bases from V and 3 bases from J, leaving 2 bases between. The CDR3 has 11 amino acids. Looking up the rest from reference TRBV7-2 and TRBJ2-7 gives the full variable domain: GAGVSQSPSNKVTEKGKDVELRCDPISGHTALYWYRQSLGQGLEFLIYFQGNSAPDKSGLPSDRFSAERTGGSVSTLTIQRTQQEDSAVYLCASSLYYEQYFGPGTRLTVT.

This chain links TRBV7-3 with TRBJ2-5; a possible D gene is TRBD1 (6 bases). The germline gives CDR1 SGHTA, CDR2 FQGTGA. This CDR3 spans 14 amino acids. Trimming left V 5 bases short and J 5 bases short, with 15 bases between. As DNA, the CDR3 is TGTGCCAGCAGCCCCGGCACAGGGATGGAGACCCAGTACTTC. Amino acid sequence: CASSPGTGMETQYF.

The chain has TRBV7-6 and TRBJ2-7; TRBD1 matches 10 bases. The CDR3 has 16 amino acids. V was clipped by 5 bases and J by 1 base; unmatched bases: 8. Germline assignment: CDR1 SGHVS and CDR2 FNYEAQ. CDR3 coding DNA: TGTGCCAGCAGCATAAGGACAGGGGGTGAATCCTACGAGCAGTACTTC. Protein product: CASSIRTGGESYEQYF.

This chain links TRBV7-9 with TRBJ2-3; TRBD2 might be the D (6 bases). Trimming stripped 9 bases from V and 5 bases from J, with 15 bases between. The CDR3 extends over 13 amino acids. CDR1 and CDR2 (germline): SEHNR, FQNEAQ (reference sequence). CDR3 sequence (DNA): TGTGCCAGACCGGGACTCCAGGGAGATACGCAGTATTTT. This sequence encodes CARPGLQGDTQYF.

This CDR3 reads CAWSGDSYNEQFF. The CDR3 DNA follows: TGTGCCTGGAGTGGCGACTCCTACAATGAGCAGTTCTTC. This rearrangement joins TRBV30 to TRBJ2-1; no clear D gene. The CDR3 is 13 residues long. Germline CDR1 GTSNPN, CDR2 SVGIG (reference sequence). Trimming pared 1 base from V and 0 bases from J, leaving 4 bases between.

This chain links TRBV18 with TRBJ1-4, with 9 bases aligning to TRBD1. This CDR3 has 12 amino acids. With V trimmed by 4 bases and J by 13 bases, 4 bases remained unmatched. CDR1 and CDR2 from the germline V gene are KGHSH and LQKENI. CDR3 in amino acids: CASSLSGQGLFF. CDR3 bases: TGTGCCAGCTCACTGTCGGGACAGGGACTGTTTTTT.

In the case of this clone: A much more abundant neighbour one base away suggests this may be a read error. The chain carries TRBV29-1 and TRBJ1-6, with D perhaps matching TRBD1 (5 bases). This CDR3 is 12 amino acids long. The germline V gene has CDR1 SQVTM and CDR2 ANQGSEA. Here the CDR3 reads CSDTGYNSSLHF. As DNA, the CDR3 is TGCAGCGATACAGGCTATAATTCATCCCTCCACTTT.

The chain has TRBV7-8 and TRBJ1-1, with TRBD1 as a possible D gene (5 bases). Trimming took off 8 bases at V and 4 bases at J, with 17 bases between the two ends. This CDR3 has 14 amino acids. Germline CDR1 is SGHVS and CDR2 is FQNEAQ. The CDR3 nucleotides are TGTGCCAGCGCCGCGGCGGGGCTGGGCACTGAAGCTTTCTTT. It encodes CASAAAGLGTEAFF.

V and J are TRBV5-6 and TRBJ2-7, with D possibly being TRBD1 (6 bases). Looked up from germline, CDR1 is SGHDT and CDR2 is YYEEEE. The CDR3 is made up of 15 amino acids. V lost 3 bases and J 2 bases, leaving 15 bases between the germline ends. CDR3 sequence (DNA): TGTGCCAGCAGCTACCCTGGACAGAGGACCTACGAGCAGTACTTC. Translated, it gives CASSYPGQRTYEQYF.

The rearrangement uses TRBV5-1 and TRBJ1-3; D is unresolved. The CDR3 loop spans 15 amino acids. The V gene's germline CDR1 is SGHRS and CDR2 YFSETQ. V was trimmed by 10 bases and J by 1 base, leaving 18 bases between them. The CDR3 here is CADIRPRPSGNTIYF. In DNA, the CDR3 is TGCGCCGACATACGGCCCAGGCCATCTGGAAACACCATATATTTT. Full variable domain (rest looked up from reference TRBV5-1 and TRBJ1-3): KAGVTQTPRYLIKTRGQQVTLSCSPISGHRSVSWYQQTPGQGLQFLFEYFSETQRNKGNFPGRFSGRQFSNSRSEMNVSTLELGDSALYLCADIRPRPSGNTIYFGEGSWLTVV.

The table lists this clone with a few counts. The V and J genes are TRBV7-9 and TRBJ2-5; possibly TRBD1 for D (6 bases). This CDR3 is 16 amino acids long. V lost 5 bases, J lost 1 base, and 17 bases lay in between. Germline V lookup: CDR1 SEHNR, CDR2 FQNEAQ (reference sequence). The CDR3 is CASSHQQGNLQETQYF. As DNA, the CDR3 is TGTGCCAGCAGCCACCAACAGGGAAACCTCCAAGAGACCCAGTACTTC.